A selection of T cell receptor beta chains follows, all from one sample in a study of cytomegalovirus exposure and HLA in healthy donors. Libraries were prepared by immunoSEQ multiplex PCR; TCRdb keeps only in-frame clonotypes and omits some of them. The sample has under 250,000 clones; roughly 84% are singletons. Specimen: PBMCs. These receptors were obtained from a woman aged 18-29 years in good health and CMV-seropositive. The CDR3 runs from the conserved cysteine through the conserved F or W. D genes are given only for firm matches. Clone size, where shown, is once, few, many, or a class for clones that have expanded.

v_gene	abundance	d_gene	len	j_gene	CDR3aa	CDR3nt
TRBV11-3	-	-	13	TRBJ2-5	CASSLVFRETQYF	TGTGCCAGCAGCTTAGTATTTCGAGAGACCCAGTACTTC
TRBV10-3	-	TRBD2	14	TRBJ2-7	CAISGASGIYEQYF	TGTGCCATCAGTGGGGCTAGCGGCATCTACGAGCAGTACTTC
TRBV4-1	-	TRBD1	17	TRBJ1-5	CASSQDPTGASNQPQHF	TGCGCCAGCAGCCAAGATCCCACAGGGGCAAGCAATCAGCCCCAGCATTTT
TRBV6-1	once	-	15	TRBJ1-2	CASSEGWGLDYGYTF	TGTGCCAGCAGTGAAGGTTGGGGGCTCGACTATGGCTACACCTTC
TRBV6-5	-	-	13	TRBJ1-1	CASSLGVNTEAFF	TGTGCCAGCAGTCTTGGAGTGAACACTGAAGCTTTCTTT
TRBV15	-	TRBD1	15	TRBJ2-2	CATGKDRVVTGELFF	TGTGCCACCGGCAAAGACAGGGTGGTTACCGGGGAGCTGTTTTTT
TRBV28	-	-	13	TRBJ1-2	CASSLSGIGGYTF	TGTGCCAGCAGTTTATCCGGGATTGGTGGCTACACCTTC
TRBV5-4	-	TRBD1	15	TRBJ2-7	CASSYRDRGDWEQYF	TGTGCCAGCAGCTACCGGGACAGGGGGGATTGGGAGCAGTACTTC
TRBV10-1	-	-	15	TRBJ1-3	CASSGGLSSGNTIYF	TGCGCCAGCAGTGGGGGACTATCCTCTGGAAACACCATATATTTT
TRBV7-9	-	TRBD1	15	TRBJ1-4	CASSKSTGANEKLFF	TGTGCCAGCAGCAAATCGACAGGGGCTAATGAAAAACTGTTTTTT
TRBV7-7	-	TRBD1	16	TRBJ2-2	CASSRAGTANTGELFF	TGTGCCAGCAGCAGGGCCGGGACAGCGAACACCGGGGAGCTGTTTTTT
TRBV2	-	-	14	TRBJ1-2	CASSMGGKFRDYTF	TGTGCCAGCAGTATGGGGGGAAAGTTTAGGGACTACACCTTC
TRBV4-1	-	-	13	TRBJ2-2	CASSKQAIGELFF	TGCGCCAGCAGCAAACAGGCCATCGGGGAGCTGTTTTTT
TRBV28	-	-	13	TRBJ1-1	CASSLDSYLEAFF	TGTGCCAGCAGTCTGGACAGCTACCTTGAAGCTTTCTTT
TRBV7-2	-	TRBD2	14	TRBJ2-7	CASSIGGSSYEQYF	TGTGCCAGCAGTATCGGCGGGAGCTCCTACGAGCAGTACTTC
TRBV6-5	-	TRBD1	13	TRBJ1-2	CASSRGQVDGYTF	TGTGCCAGCAGTAGGGGGCAGGTAGATGGCTACACCTTC
TRBV5-8	-	TRBD2	18	TRBJ2-7	CASSRKIGLSGRSHEQYF	TGTGCCAGCAGCCGGAAAATAGGTCTTAGCGGGAGGTCCCACGAGCAGTACTTC
TRBV29-1	-	TRBD2	15	TRBJ2-7	CSVETTSGSTNEQYF	TGCAGCGTTGAAACGACTAGCGGGAGTACGAACGAGCAGTACTTC
TRBV4-1	-	TRBD1	17	TRBJ2-2	CASSPQGTGGWTGELFF	TGCGCCAGCAGCCCTCAAGGGACAGGGGGATGGACCGGGGAGCTGTTTTTT
TRBV19	-	TRBD2	14	TRBJ2-7	CASRETSGTYEQYF	TGTGCCAGTCGAGAGACTAGCGGGACCTACGAGCAGTACTTC
TRBV6-6	-	-	16	TRBJ1-1	CASSPQELVVVTEAFF	TGTGCCAGCAGTCCACAAGAATTGGTCGTTGTCACTGAAGCTTTCTTT
TRBV9	once	-	14	TRBJ2-5	CASSVGGNQETQYF	TGTGCCAGCAGCGTAGGAGGGAACCAAGAGACCCAGTACTTC
TRBV7-8	few	-	14	TRBJ2-5	CASSLRRFWETQYF	TGTGCCAGCAGCTTAAGGAGGTTCTGGGAGACCCAGTACTTC
TRBV7-9	once	TRBD2	16	TRBJ2-1	CATARAGGSSYNEQFF	TGTGCCACCGCGCGGGCGGGGGGAAGCTCCTACAATGAGCAGTTCTTC
TRBV5-1	few	-	16	TRBJ2-7	CASSLEQGLRVREQYF	TGCGCCAGCAGCTTGGAGCAGGGATTGCGTGTAAGGGAGCAGTACTTC
TRBV29-1	once	TRBD1	14	TRBJ2-7	CSVEGTGNFYEQYF	TGCAGCGTTGAGGGGACAGGGAACTTCTACGAGCAGTACTTC
TRBV7-7	-	-	14	TRBJ1-2	CASSLDRFLGGYTF	TGTGCTAGCAGCTTAGACAGGTTTCTGGGTGGCTACACCTTC
TRBV10-1	-	-	13	TRBJ1-1	CASKRDPYTEAFF	TGCGCCAGCAAGCGGGATCCTTACACTGAAGCTTTCTTT
TRBV9	once	-	15	TRBJ1-5	CASGEGGSSNQPQHF	TGTGCCAGCGGAGAGGGAGGGAGTAGCAATCAGCCCCAGCATTTT
TRBV4-1	few	TRBD1	12	TRBJ1-1	CASSYRGAEAFF	TGCGCCAGCAGCTACAGGGGGGCTGAAGCTTTCTTT
TRBV2	few	-	13	TRBJ2-2	CASSQGPTGELFF	TGTGCCAGCAGTCAGGGGCCCACCGGGGAGCTGTTTTTT
TRBV30	-	-	16	TRBJ2-7	CAWSVPTGPPGDEQYF	TGTGCCTGGAGTGTACCCACGGGACCGCCGGGGGACGAGCAGTACTTC
TRBV10-1	once	TRBD2	17	TRBJ2-1	CASSPTTLAGGSNEQFF	TGCGCCAGCAGTCCTACAACCCTAGCGGGAGGTTCCAATGAGCAGTTCTTC
TRBV25-1	-	-	17	TRBJ1-5	CASSDSPSEGWDQPQHF	TGTGCCAGCAGTGACTCCCCCAGCGAGGGCTGGGATCAGCCCCAGCATTTT
TRBV6-1	many	TRBD1	16	TRBJ2-7	CASSEDAGTGGYEQYF	TGTGCCAGCAGTGAAGATGCCGGGACAGGGGGCTACGAGCAGTACTTC
TRBV6-5	-	-	15	TRBJ2-2	CASSYATPPAGELFF	TGTGCCAGCAGTTACGCAACCCCCCCGGCCGGGGAGCTGTTTTTT
TRBV9	-	-	14	TRBJ1-3	CASSKPGSGNTIYF	TGTGCCAGCAGCAAACCGGGCTCTGGAAACACCATATATTTT
TRBV9	-	-	15	TRBJ1-1	CASSSKVNSNTEAFF	TGTGCCAGCAGCTCCAAAGTAAACAGTAACACTGAAGCTTTCTTT
TRBV27	-	TRBD2	21	TRBJ2-3	CASSLSPPGTSGIASTDTQYF	TGTGCCAGCAGTTTGTCACCCCCCGGGACTAGCGGGATAGCTAGCACAGATACGCAGTATTTT